The 22 T cell receptor beta chains presented below share a single source sample, sequenced in a study of blood T cell repertoires in COVID-19 (dated by TCRdb to the early 2020s). The library was built by means of the immunoSEQ multiplex PCR assay. The clones in this table, taken by TCRdb from immuneACCESS, are in-frame only. Not every clone is retained; where verified, under half of the shortfall comes from an unresolved V gene, and the cause of the rest is unknown. The sample contains 300,000 to 400,000 clones, 75% to 90% of them found a single time. The ten top clones hold 1.9% of the sample. The sample taken for sequencing was PBMCs or T cells enriched from blood (not recorded which). These receptors were collected from a woman aged 25 to 45 who had been exposed to COVID-19.

V is TRBV10-3 and J is TRBJ1-5; 9 bases match TRBD1. The CDR3 runs to 15 residues. Trimming cost V 4 bases and J 7 bases; bases outside gene matches: 8. Per germline, CDR1 ENHRY and CDR2 SYGVKD. DNA of the CDR3: TGTGCCATCAGTGTCACCGGGGGACAGGGCCAGCCCCAGCATTTT. This codes for CAISVTGGQGQPQHF.

The V gene is TRBV5-6, the J gene TRBJ1-2, with D unclear. Germline V gives CDR1 SGHDT, CDR2 YYEEEE. The CDR3 is 13 residues long. V was pared by 2 bases and J by 6 bases, with 11 bases between. As DNA, the CDR3 is TGTGCCAGCAGCTTAAATTTGAGGGATGGCTACACCTTC. It translates to CASSLNLRDGYTF.

The chain carries TRBV2 and TRBJ2-1; D gene unclear. Trimming took off 8 bases at V and 5 bases at J, with 7 bases between the two ends. The length of the CDR3 is 11 residues. CDR1 and CDR2 from the germline V gene are SNHLY and FYNNEI. CDR3 loop: CASGRDNEQFF. In DNA form, the CDR3 reads TGTGCCAGCGGTCGGGACAATGAGCAGTTCTTC.

The V gene is TRBV2, the J gene TRBJ2-1; possible D gene TRBD2, 6 bases. The length of the CDR3 is 13 residues. Trimming removed 3 bases from V and 5 bases from J, with 8 bases in between. Per germline, CDR1 SNHLY and CDR2 FYNNEI. The CDR3 DNA reads TGTGCCAGCAGTGATCCGGGAGACAATGAGCAGTTCTTC. This codes for CASSDPGDNEQFF.

The V gene is TRBV27, the J gene TRBJ1-5, with TRBD1 matching over 9 bases. The CDR3 consists of 14 residues. From germline, CDR1 is MNHEY and CDR2 SMNVEV (reference sequence). J gave up 6 bases and V 11 bases, and 11 bases lay outside the gene matches. The DNA for the CDR3 is TGTGCCGTCCGTGGACAGGGGACGGGTCAGCCCCAGCATTTT. Translation: CAVRGQGTGQPQHF.

The chain couples TRBV11-2 to TRBJ1-2; TRBD1 matches 7 bases. The CDR3 totals 13 residues. Trimming cost V 4 bases and J 6 bases; bases outside gene matches: 5. Germline V gene data show CDR1 as SGHAT and CDR2 as FQNNGV. CDR3 amino acids: CASSSPGGDGYTF. CDR3 in DNA: TGTGCCAGCAGCTCCCCAGGGGGTGATGGCTACACCTTC.

The chain couples TRBV9 to TRBJ2-7; no firm D call. The CDR3 has 13 residues. Trimming left V 3 bases short and J 5 bases short, with 12 bases between. Germline V gene data show CDR1 as SGDLS and CDR2 as YYNGEE. The CDR3 nucleotides are TGTGCCAGCAGCGGTCTCGTCGTCCACGAGCAGTACTTC. Amino acid sequence: CASSGLVVHEQYF.

The J gene is TRBJ2-3, the V gene TRBV10-1; 13 nucleotides align to TRBD2. From germline, CDR1 is WNHNN and CDR2 SYGVQD (reference sequence). The J segment lost 1 base and the V segment lost 5 bases, leaving 6 bases of the junction unmatched. The CDR3 loop spans 17 amino acids. The CDR3 region has the DNA TGCGCCAGCAGTTTTAGACTAGCGGGAGGCTGCACAGATACGCAGTATTTT. This encodes CASSFRLAGGCTDTQYF.

The chain links TRBV30 to TRBJ2-3; 8 bases fit TRBD2. The V and J ends lost 0 bases and 5 bases, in that order; junction bases with no gene match: 7. Germline assignment: CDR1 GTSNPN and CDR2 SVGIG (reference sequence). CDR3 size: 15 residues. The CDR3, as DNA: TGTGCCTGGAGTGTACGAGGTCTAGCGGGAGATACGCAGTATTTT. This translates into CAWSVRGLAGDTQYF.

The chain links TRBV28 to TRBJ1-5; D call uncertain. The V and J ends lost 6 bases and 4 bases respectively, with 10 bases between them. The CDR3 loop spans 13 amino acids. From germline, CDR1 is MDHEN and CDR2 SYDVKM. The CDR3 DNA reads TGTGCCAGCAGAGGAGGTAGGAATCAGCCCCAGCATTTT. Translated: CASRGGRNQPQHF.

This clone has only one observation. The chain links TRBV5-4 to TRBJ2-7, with 8 bases aligning to TRBD1. The ends lost 4 bases at V and 2 bases at J; junction bases unmatched: 5. This CDR3 comprises 14 residues. Germline V lookup: CDR1 SGHNT, CDR2 YYREEE (reference sequence). The CDR3 reads CASSLRDRPYEQYF. CDR3 sequence (DNA): TGTGCCAGCAGCCTCCGGGACAGGCCCTACGAGCAGTACTTC.

This chain connects TRBV19 to TRBJ1-2; the D gene is possibly TRBD1 (6 bases). Looked up from germline, CDR1 is LNHDA and CDR2 is SQIVND (reference sequence). This CDR3 spans 13 amino acids. Trimming took 5 bases from V and 4 from J, leaving 11 bases between them. CDR3 residues: CASSPGTSYGYTF. CDR3 DNA: TGTGCCAGTAGTCCTGGGACATCCTATGGCTACACCTTC.

This clone was seen more than once but under ten times. V is TRBV19 and J is TRBJ1-5; the match to TRBD1 covers 7 bases. CDR1 and CDR2 (germline): LNHDA, SQIVND (reference sequence). The CDR3 runs 16 residues. Germline trimming cut 9 bases from V and 2 bases from J; bases unmatched to any gene: 13. This chain's CDR3 is CASEPDFDRGNQPQHF. CDR3 coding DNA: TGTGCCAGCGAACCTGACTTTGACAGGGGCAATCAGCCCCAGCATTTT.

The genes are TRBV7-3 and TRBJ2-7; D may be TRBD2 (5 bases). Trimming took off 5 bases at V and 6 bases at J, with 14 bases between the two ends. The germline gives CDR1 SGHTA, CDR2 FQGTGA. The CDR3 has 13 residues. In DNA form, the CDR3 reads TGTGCCAGCAGCCCCTTGGAGGCCGGCGAGCAGTACTTC. Translation gives CASSPLEAGEQYF.

The chain uses TRBV15 and TRBJ2-7; 7 positions agree with TRBD2. The CDR3 loop spans 14 amino acids. After removal of 7 bases from V and 0 bases from J, the junction contained 6 bases not matched to a gene. Germline CDR1 reads LNHNV; CDR2 reads YYDKDF (reference sequence). CDR3 DNA: TGTGCCACCAAAAGCGGGGTTTCCTCCTACGAGCAGTACTTC. Protein product: CATKSGVSSYEQYF.

This sequence joins TRBV6-5 and TRBJ1-2, with a weak D call TRBD1 (5 bases). This CDR3 has 13 residues. Germline values: CDR1 MNHEY, CDR2 SVGAGI. V was clipped by 5 bases and J by 1 base, with 8 bases between them. The CDR3 region has the DNA TGTGCCAGCAGTCTGGGGGGTAACTATGGCTACACCTTC. Translation gives CASSLGGNYGYTF.

The chain couples TRBV27 to TRBJ1-2; 12 nucleotides align to TRBD1. J lost 0 bases, V lost 4 bases, and 9 bases had no gene match. Germline V gives CDR1 MNHEY, CDR2 SMNVEV (reference sequence). The CDR3 covers 18 residues. The CDR3 region has the DNA TGTGCCAGCAGTTATCTCGGGACAGGGGGCGCAACTAACTATGGCTACACCTTC. The encoded protein is CASSYLGTGGATNYGYTF.

The chain joins TRBV30 to TRBJ1-2; possibly TRBD1 for D (6 bases). Germline CDR1 GTSNPN, CDR2 SVGIG (reference sequence). Deletions cut 0 bases from V and 6 bases from J, with 11 bases between. The CDR3 has 13 amino acids. The CDR3 is CAWSVLPGDGYTF. CDR3 bases: TGTGCCTGGAGTGTACTTCCAGGGGATGGCTACACCTTC.

This sequence joins TRBV10-1 and TRBJ2-5; tentative D call: TRBD2 (5 bases). The CDR3 contains 13 residues. Germline-derived CDR1 and CDR2 are WNHNN and SYGVQD (reference sequence). V was cut by 2 bases and J by 3 bases, with 7 bases left in between. The DNA for the CDR3 is TGCGCCAGCAGTGAGCAGGAGGAAGAGACCCAGTACTTC. As protein: CASSEQEEETQYF.

This clone was counted once. The chain recombines TRBV28 with TRBJ2-7; maybe TRBD1 (6 bases). The ends were cut back, 8 bases at V and 2 bases at J, with 16 bases in the middle. The CDR3 extends over 14 amino acids. The germline V gene has CDR1 MDHEN and CDR2 SYDVKM. The CDR3 region is CASFRRTAAYEQYF. The CDR3 nucleotides are TGTGCCAGCTTTAGGAGGACAGCGGCCTACGAGCAGTACTTC.

The CDR3 DNA follows: TGTGCCTGGAGCTACCCAGGGAACTCCTATAATTCACCCCTCCACTTT. Translated, it gives CAWSYPGNSYNSPLHF. This sequence joins TRBV30 and TRBJ1-6; D is possibly TRBD1 (5 bases). Trimming pared 3 bases from V and 0 bases from J, leaving 12 bases between. CDR1 and CDR2 (germline): GTSNPN, SVGIG (reference sequence). The CDR3 length is 16 residues.

This chain joins TRBV5-1 and TRBJ2-1, with D maybe TRBD2 (6 bases). V was cut by 1 base and J by 2 bases, with 13 bases left in between. This CDR3 has 16 residues. Germline V CDR1 and CDR2: SGHRS, YFSETQ. The DNA for the CDR3 is TGCGCCAGCAGCTTGCGCGGAGGGCAGGCCTACAATGAGCAGTTCTTC. The encoded protein is CASSLRGGQAYNEQFF. Combining the CDR3 with reference TRBV5-1 and TRBJ2-1 gives the whole variable domain KAGVTQTPRYLIKTRGQQVTLSCSPISGHRSVSWYQQTPGQGLQFLFEYFSETQRNKGNFPGRFSGRQFSNSRSEMNVSTLELGDSALYLCASSLRGGQAYNEQFFGPGTRLTVL.